By share, the clone carrying this TCR beta chain ranks as medium-sized. Its antigen is still unknown. The library was prepared for alpha chains; this beta chain is a stray read, so its frequency means little. In TCRdb, the 5' RACE reads were re-called with MiXCR into one record per CDR3 protein. Seen here are over 5,500 distinct CDR3 sequences, around 15% observed once, and the top ten hold less than 11%. V trimming: 1 base; J trimming: 10 bases; junction bases outside the gene matches: 11. Looked up from germline, CDR1 is SGHVS and CDR2 is FQNEAQ. The CDR3 covers 16 residues. The data were taken from a study of spatial heterogeneity in lung cancer. For the study at large: A T cell module score from matched bulk RNA-seq correlated strongly with TCR transcript counts in tumor regions. The mean occurrence of each unique TCR and UMI combination in raw reads exceeded 8.5.

Regarding the study as a whole: Counts that tracked tumor mutation counts were those of expanded intratumoral alpha and beta TCRs.

As to time point: sample taken at primary tumor resection. Untreated early-stage non-small cell lung cancer patients, over 55 in total, were the donors. The input material, whole RNA from tumor, nontumor lung or frozen PBMC, was sequenced unsorted. The chain recombines TRBV7-8 with TRBJ2-1; 9 bases are a match to TRBD1. This TCR came from a male donor with early-stage non-small cell lung cancer. This sample comprised lung tumor tissue, obtained at surgery. CDR3 DNA sequence: TGTGCCAGCAGCTTAGGACAGGGGGACTGGCTGGGGGAGCAGTTCTTC. The encoded protein is CASSLGQGDWLGEQFF.